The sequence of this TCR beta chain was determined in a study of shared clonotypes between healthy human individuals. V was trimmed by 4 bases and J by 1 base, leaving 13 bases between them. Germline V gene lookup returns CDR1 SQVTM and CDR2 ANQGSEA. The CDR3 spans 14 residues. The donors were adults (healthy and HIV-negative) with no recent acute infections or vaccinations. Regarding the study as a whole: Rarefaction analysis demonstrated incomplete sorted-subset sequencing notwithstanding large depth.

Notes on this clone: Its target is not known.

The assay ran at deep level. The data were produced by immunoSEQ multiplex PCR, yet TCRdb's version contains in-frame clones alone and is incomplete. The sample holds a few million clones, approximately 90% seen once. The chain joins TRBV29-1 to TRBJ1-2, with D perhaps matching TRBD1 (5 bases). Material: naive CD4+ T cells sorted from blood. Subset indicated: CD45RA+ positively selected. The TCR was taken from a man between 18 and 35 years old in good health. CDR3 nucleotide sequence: TGCAGCGTTGTGAGCAGGGAAGGTAACTATGGCTACACCTTC. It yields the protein CSVVSREGNYGYTF.